This entry lists 3 T cell receptor beta chains sequenced from one sample in a study of T cell changes during pregnancy in multiple sclerosis. Repertoires were generated with immunoSEQ multiplex PCR, while TCRdb's copy carries only in-frame clones and drops some. Among around 27,000 clones listed, around 93% were seen once. The input for sequencing was CD4+ T cells from peripheral blood mononuclear cells, taken after pregnancy. Receptors were obtained from a female donor with multiple sclerosis, enrolled in a pregnancy study.

The chain employs TRBV18 and TRBJ2-1; 12 nucleotides agree with TRBD2. V shed 5 bases, J shed 6 bases, and the junction held 5 bases outside the gene matches. The CDR3 consists of 15 residues. The germline V gene encodes CDR1 KGHSH and CDR2 LQKENI. CDR3 residues: CASSSTSGSLNEQFF. DNA of the CDR3: TGTGCCAGCTCATCGACTAGCGGGAGCCTCAATGAGCAGTTCTTC.

V usage is TRBV28 and J usage is TRBJ2-1, with D possibly matching TRBD2 (7 bases). CDR3 size: 15 residues. Germline CDR1 MDHEN, CDR2 SYDVKM. V lost 4 bases and J lost 8, with 18 bases in between. The CDR3 is CASSSAGAGNHEQFF. The CDR3 DNA follows: TGTGCCAGCAGTTCGGCGGGGGCGGGCAATCATGAGCAGTTCTTC.

The chain links TRBV7-9 to TRBJ2-7; D may be TRBD2 (6 bases). Between the trimmed V and J ends, which lost 6 bases and 6 bases, there was a span of 12 bases. This CDR3 contains 12 residues. CDR1 is SEHNR and CDR2 is FQNEAQ in the germline V gene (reference sequence). In DNA, the CDR3 is TGTGCCAGCAGGCCCGAGGAGGGCGAGCAGTACTTC. Its translation: CASRPEEGEQYF. The full variable domain, rest sourced from reference TRBV7-9 and TRBJ2-7, is DTGVSQNPRHKITKRGQNVTFRCDPISEHNRLYWYRQTLGQGPEFLTYFQNEAQLEKSRLLSDRFSAERPKGSFSTLEIQRTEQGDSAMYLCASRPEEGEQYFGPGTRLTVT.